Below are 21 T cell receptor beta chains sequenced from a single sample in a study of PD-L1 blockade in urothelial cancer. Assay used: immunoSEQ multiplex PCR; TCRdb lists only in-frame clones, some missing. The sample includes approximately 50,000 clones, approximately 79% of them seen just once. Time point indicated: pretreatment peripheral blood. Material: PBMCs, obtained around atezolizumab (anti-PD-L1) treatment. The receptors were gathered from a man in his sixties or seventies with urothelial cancer.

The chain carries TRBV6-1 and TRBJ2-5, with D possibly TRBD2 on 6 matching bases. The CDR3 runs to 14 residues. V shed 7 bases and J shed 5 bases, with 17 bases lying between them. Per the germline V gene, CDR1 is MNHNS and CDR2 is SASEGT. The DNA for the CDR3 is TGTGCCAGCACCCGGGACTCGAGGGGCGAGACCCAGTACTTC. It codes for CASTRDSRGETQYF.

This sequence joins TRBV10-3 and TRBJ1-1; 7 bases line up with TRBD1. CDR3 length: 14 residues. Germline loops: CDR1 ENHRY, CDR2 SYGVKD. Losses at the gene ends were 3 bases for V and 3 bases for J; bases not matched to a gene: 4. The CDR3 sequence: CAISESGTDTEAFF. The CDR3 coding sequence is TGTGCCATCAGTGAATCCGGGACAGACACTGAAGCTTTCTTT.

This chain links TRBV7-9 with TRBJ1-1, with 12 bases matching TRBD1. Germline CDR1 SEHNR, CDR2 FQNEAQ (reference sequence). V lost 4 bases to trimming and J lost 4 bases; unmatched junction nucleotides: 13. This CDR3 has 18 amino acids. CDR3: CASSSGGDRGLRGTEAFF. CDR3 nucleotides: TGTGCCAGCAGCTCCGGGGGGGACAGGGGGCTAAGGGGCACTGAAGCTTTCTTT. The complete variable domain, with remaining parts taken from reference TRBV7-9 and TRBJ1-1, reads DTGVSQNPRHKITKRGQNVTFRCDPISEHNRLYWYRQTLGQGPEFLTYFQNEAQLEKSRLLSDRFSAERPKGSFSTLEIQRTEQGDSAMYLCASSSGGDRGLRGTEAFFGQGTRLTVV.

J is TRBJ1-4 and V is TRBV9; 7 bases align to TRBD1. Germline trimming cut 4 bases from V and 4 bases from J; bases unmatched to any gene: 7. Per the germline V gene, CDR1 is SGDLS and CDR2 is YYNGEE. The CDR3 is made up of 15 amino acids. CDR3 sequence: CASSFGTAHNEKLFF. The CDR3 bases are TGTGCCAGCAGCTTCGGGACAGCACATAATGAAAAACTGTTTTTT.

This clone appeared a few times. V and J are TRBV2 and TRBJ2-5; 12 positions match TRBD2. V was pared by 8 bases and J by 7 bases, with 8 bases of the junction left unmatched. Germline loops: CDR1 SNHLY, CDR2 FYNNEI. CDR3 size: 14 residues. CDR3 sequence: CASSLTSGGGTQYF. CDR3 coding DNA: TGTGCCAGCTCCTTGACTAGCGGGGGTGGGACCCAGTACTTC.

The chain uses TRBV7-2 and TRBJ1-2; D remains unclear. CDR3 length: 15 amino acids. CDR1 and CDR2 from the germline V gene are SGHTA and FQGNSA. Trimming pared 4 bases from V and 3 bases from J, leaving 15 bases between. For the CDR3, the DNA is TGTGCCAGCAGCTCCCAGCAGGCCGCCTACTATGGCTACACCTTC. Translating it yields CASSSQQAAYYGYTF.

The chain recombines TRBV7-2 with TRBJ1-5; TRBD1 matches at 7 bases. Germline V lookup: CDR1 SGHTA, CDR2 FQGNSA. The trim removed 3 bases at V and 10 bases at J, leaving 9 bases unmatched. This CDR3 has 14 residues. The CDR3 is CASSFLNRDSPQHF. Here the CDR3 DNA reads TGTGCCAGCAGCTTCTTGAACCGGGACAGCCCCCAGCATTTT.

The V call is TRBV5-4, the J call TRBJ2-5, with a weak D call TRBD1 (6 bases). The germline V and J ends were trimmed by 4 bases and 5 bases, with 12 bases remaining between them. This CDR3 contains 13 residues. CDR1 SGHNT and CDR2 YYREEE come from the germline V gene (reference sequence). The CDR3 nucleotides read TGTGCCAGCAGCCGGGGACATCGGGAGACCCAGTACTTC. Translating gives CASSRGHRETQYF.

The rearrangement links TRBV6-1 to TRBJ1-1; TRBD1 might be the D (5 bases). This CDR3 region has 12 residues. CDR1 MNHNS and CDR2 SASEGT come from the germline V gene. V lost 10 bases and J lost 4, with 13 bases in between. In DNA form, the CDR3 reads TGTGCCACTATGACAGTTCTCACTGAAGCTTTCTTT. As protein: CATMTVLTEAFF.

This sequence joins TRBV18 and TRBJ1-1; a weak D match, TRBD1 (6 bases). Trimming shortened V by 3 bases and J by 5 bases, and 13 bases separated the two germline ends. CDR3 size: 14 residues. Germline assignment: CDR1 KGHSH and CDR2 LQKENI. This chain's CDR3 is CASSPGGPGTEAFF. CDR3 DNA: TGTGCCAGCTCACCTGGGGGCCCGGGAACTGAAGCTTTCTTT.

The chain carries TRBV5-6 and TRBJ1-1; D call uncertain. The CDR3 extends over 14 amino acids. Deletions cut 4 bases from V and 0 bases from J, with 10 bases between. Germline V gene data show CDR1 as SGHDT and CDR2 as YYEEEE. This CDR3 is CASSPEGMNTEAFF. The CDR3 nucleotides are TGTGCCAGCAGCCCGGAGGGTATGAACACTGAAGCTTTCTTT.

The V gene is TRBV5-1, the J gene TRBJ2-5; TRBD1 agrees at 9 bases. The CDR3 extends over 16 amino acids. V shed 3 bases and J 1 base; nucleotides not matched to a gene: 7. Looked up from germline, CDR1 is SGHRS and CDR2 is YFSETQ. The CDR3 loop is CASSYPGTGLQETQYF. CDR3 sequence (DNA): TGCGCCAGCAGCTACCCCGGGACAGGGCTCCAAGAGACCCAGTACTTC.

The chain couples TRBV28 to TRBJ1-2, with D maybe TRBD1 (5 bases). The germline V gene has CDR1 MDHEN and CDR2 SYDVKM. The CDR3 loop spans 15 amino acids. Between the trimmed V and J ends, which lost 10 bases and 3 bases, there was a span of 21 bases. The CDR3 region has the DNA TGTGCCATTACCCAGGGCGGCTCAAAGGACTATGGCTACACCTTC. Its protein product is CAITQGGSKDYGYTF.

In the case of this clone: A junction boundary mismatches the germline segment, possibly from a read error. The chain carries TRBV5-8 and TRBJ2-1, with TRBD1 identical over 8 bases. The germline V gene has CDR1 SGHTS and CDR2 YDEGEE. This CDR3 has 12 amino acids. The CDR3 is CASSFGTGEEFF. DNA of the CDR3: TGTGCCAGCAGCTTTGGGACAGGTGAGGAGTTCTTC.

In its sample, this clone was seen once. The chain uses TRBV28 and TRBJ2-7; TRBD1 agrees at 8 bases. In germline, CDR1 is MDHEN, CDR2 SYDVKM. Trimming cost V 9 bases and J 1 base; bases outside gene matches: 8. The CDR3 is 14 amino acids. The CDR3 nucleotides read TGTGCCAGTGAAAAAGACAGGGGATCCTACGAGCAGTACTTC. The encoded protein is CASEKDRGSYEQYF.

The CDR3 nucleotides are TGTGCCAGCAGCAACGGGGGACAGGGTTTCTACGAGCAGTACTTC. Its translation: CASSNGGQGFYEQYF. The genes are TRBV6-5 and TRBJ2-7, with 9 positions matching TRBD1. The germline V gene encodes CDR1 MNHEY and CDR2 SVGAGI. After removal of 6 bases from V and 3 bases from J, the junction contained 9 bases not matched to a gene. The CDR3 is 15 amino acids.

This clone occurred a few times. This sequence joins TRBV19 and TRBJ1-4, with 8 bases identical to TRBD1. The CDR3 totals 16 residues. V lost 6 bases, J lost 8 bases, and 14 bases stayed unmatched. Germline CDR1 is LNHDA and CDR2 is SQIVND (reference sequence). Here the CDR3 reads CASRTTSGGAREKLFF. For the CDR3, the DNA is TGTGCCAGTAGAACGACTTCAGGGGGCGCAAGGGAAAAACTGTTTTTT.

This chain joins TRBV28 and TRBJ1-1, with 8 nucleotides matching TRBD1. The V and J ends lost 2 bases and 5 bases, in that order; junction bases with no gene match: 10. Germline CDR1 is MDHEN and CDR2 is SYDVKM. The CDR3 runs 16 residues. The chain's CDR3 is CASSLPIGTGATEAFF. The DNA of the CDR3 is TGTGCCAGCAGTTTACCGATCGGGACAGGAGCAACTGAAGCTTTCTTT.

This clone has only one observation. This chain links TRBV2 with TRBJ2-3; 8 bases are a match to TRBD2. Germline CDR1 SNHLY, CDR2 FYNNEI. This CDR3 is built from 13 residues. Trimming at V came to 6 bases and at J to 6 bases, leaving 5 bases not matched to a gene. The CDR3 DNA follows: TGTGCCAGCAGGCCAGCGGGAGCGGATACGCAGTATTTT. As protein: CASRPAGADTQYF.

The chain carries TRBV7-9 and TRBJ1-3; 9 bases are shared with TRBD1. This CDR3 contains 15 residues. Unmatched junction bases numbered 4, after V lost 6 bases and J lost 1 base. Germline lookup yields CDR1 SEHNR and CDR2 FQNEAQ (reference sequence). The CDR3 DNA is TGTGCCAGCAGTGTGACAGGGGGGTCTGGAAACACCATATATTTT. It yields the protein CASSVTGGSGNTIYF.

V gene TRBV11-3 combines with J gene TRBJ1-5; weak D call: TRBD1 (6 bases). The germline V gene encodes CDR1 SGHNT and CDR2 YENEEA. Trimming took off 0 bases at V and 4 bases at J, with 13 bases between the two ends. The CDR3 has 16 residues. The CDR3 DNA sequence: TGTGCCAGCAGCTTAGATGGGGGGGCAAGGAATCAGCCCCAGCATTTT. Its translation is CASSLDGGARNQPQHF. The whole variable domain, remainder taken from reference TRBV11-3 and TRBJ1-5, is EAGVVQSPRYKIIEKKQPVAFWCNPISGHNTLYWYLQNLGQGPELLIRYENEEAVDDSQLPKDRFSAERLKGVDSTLKIQPAELGDSAVYLCASSLDGGARNQPQHFGDGTRLSIL.